This T cell receptor (beta chain) was identified in a study of T cells in Graves' hyperthyroidism and ophthalmopathy. Turning to the study itself: Upon initial diagnosis and before any treatment, peripheral blood was collected. Study conclusions and caveats: Ophthalmopathy was predicted by the model a median of around 5.9 months ahead of onset. A model using 13 V-J features told ophthalmopathy apart from stable hyperthyroidism.

RNA transcripts provided the source from which TCR beta CDR3 regions were amplified. The HTBI primer set was used in a first-round RT-PCR of the TCR CDR3. MiXCR was run by TCRdb on the multiplex PCR reads, yielding one entry per CDR3 protein. This table has 500,000 to 800,000 distinct CDR3 sequences, about 14% appearing once. PBMCs stemmed from over 7.5 ml fresh peripheral blood. About this clonotype itself: No antigen is known for it.

Germline values: CDR1 KGHDR, CDR2 SFDVKD. The V gene lost 2 bases and the J gene lost 0 bases, with 7 bases spanning the gap. CDR3 length equals 15 residues. The specimen sequenced was blood. The receptor was isolated from a woman aged 45-65 years with Graves' ophthalmopathy. The J gene is TRBJ2-1, the V gene TRBV24-1; no clear D gene. The CDR3 sequence: CATSDSLSSYNEQFF. The DNA of the CDR3 is TGTGCCACCAGTGATTCTCTAAGCTCCTACAATGAGCAGTTCTTC.